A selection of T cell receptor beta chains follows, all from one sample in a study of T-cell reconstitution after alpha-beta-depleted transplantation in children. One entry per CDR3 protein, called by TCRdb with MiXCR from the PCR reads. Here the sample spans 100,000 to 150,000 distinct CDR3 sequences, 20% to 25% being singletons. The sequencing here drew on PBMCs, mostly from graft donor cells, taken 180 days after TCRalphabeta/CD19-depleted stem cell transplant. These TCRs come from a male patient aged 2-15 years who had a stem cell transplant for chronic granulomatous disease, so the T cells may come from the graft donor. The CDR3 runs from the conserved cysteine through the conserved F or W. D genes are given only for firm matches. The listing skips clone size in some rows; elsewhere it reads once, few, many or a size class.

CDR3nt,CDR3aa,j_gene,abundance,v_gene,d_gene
TGCAGCGTGAGGGGAGGGGTCGCTGGAAACACCATATATTTT,CSVRGGVAGNTIYF,TRBJ1-3,few,TRBV29-1,-
TGTGCCAGCAGCATACCTGGACCTAACTACAATGAGCAGTTCTTC,CASSIPGPNYNEQFF,TRBJ2-1,-,TRBV28,-
TGCAGTGCTACCCAGCGGGGTGGAGAAGGCACAGATACGCAGTATTTT,CSATQRGGEGTDTQYF,TRBJ2-3,many,TRBV20-1,TRBD2
TGTGCCAGCAGTCCCCTAGCGGGAAGATACCAAGAGACCCAGTACTTC,CASSPLAGRYQETQYF,TRBJ2-5,-,TRBV12-3/TRBV12-4,TRBD2
TGCGCCAGCAGCTTTGGGACAGGGCCTTTGTACGAGCAGTACTTC,CASSFGTGPLYEQYF,TRBJ2-7,few,TRBV5-1,TRBD1
TGCAGCGTTGAAGGACGGGGACCGAACTACGAGCAGTACTTC,CSVEGRGPNYEQYF,TRBJ2-7,many,TRBV29-1,-
TGTGCCAGCAGCCCACAGAACACCGGGGAGCTGTTTTTT,CASSPQNTGELFF,TRBJ2-2,-,TRBV7-9,-
TGCAGCGTTCAACGGAGGGATGGAGAGACCCAGTACTTC,CSVQRRDGETQYF,TRBJ2-5,-,TRBV29-1,-
TGCGCCAGCAGTGAGTTCCATACTTCCTACAATGAGCAGTTCTTC,CASSEFHTSYNEQFF,TRBJ2-1,-,TRBV10-1,-
TGTGCCAGCAGCTTAGCTGCGGAGCAGTTCTTC,CASSLAAEQFF,TRBJ2-1,many,TRBV7-8,-
TGCAGTGCCCATAACGAATATGGCGCCATATATTTT,CSAHNEYGAIYF,TRBJ1-3,many,TRBV20-1,-
TGTGCCAGCATCCAGGACAAGAACACTGAAGCTTTCTTT,CASIQDKNTEAFF,TRBJ1-1,-,TRBV12-3/TRBV12-4,-
TGTGCCAGCAGCGCCCGACGGGGGATCGCCGGGGAGCTGTTTTTT,CASSARRGIAGELFF,TRBJ2-2,few,TRBV7-8,-
TGTGCCATCTCCCGGGCCTTGAACAATGAGCAGTTCTTC,CAISRALNNEQFF,TRBJ2-1,many,TRBV10-3,-
TGTGCCAGCAGCTTACGGTCAGGACTAGCCAAAAACATTCAGTACTTC,CASSLRSGLAKNIQYF,TRBJ2-4,many,TRBV11-1,-
TGCAGTGCTGGAACCGGGACAGACTCCTACGAGCAGTACTTC,CSAGTGTDSYEQYF,TRBJ2-7,many,TRBV20-1,TRBD1
TGCAGCAAGACCGGGACTTACACAGATACGCAGTATTTT,CSKTGTYTDTQYF,TRBJ2-3,-,TRBV29-1,-
TGTGCCAGCAGCTTAGGGGCAGGGGCGGGCGAGCAGTACTTC,CASSLGAGAGEQYF,TRBJ2-7,many,TRBV13,-
TGCAGTGCTAGTGTGATTACCTACGAGCAGTACTTC,CSASVITYEQYF,TRBJ2-7,many,TRBV20-1,-
TGTGCCAGCAGCTTAGGACTAGCGGGGGGAGGAAATGAGCAGTTCTTC,CASSLGLAGGGNEQFF,TRBJ2-1,many,TRBV11-2,TRBD2
TGTGCCAGCAGCCCCAGGGCCGGACTAGCGGGAGGGATCCACGAGCAGTACTTC,CASSPRAGLAGGIHEQYF,TRBJ2-7,many,TRBV7-6,TRBD2
TGTGCCAGCAGCCCAGGACAGTCCTGCTACGAGCAGTACTTC,CASSPGQSCYEQYF,TRBJ2-7,-,TRBV5-5,-
TGTGCCAGCAGAGACAGGGGGCGCGAACCCAATCAGCCCCAGCATTTT,CASRDRGREPNQPQHF,TRBJ1-5,-,TRBV2,TRBD1
TGCAGTGCCGACCCTAAAAGCACAGATACGCAGTATTTT,CSADPKSTDTQYF,TRBJ2-3,few,TRBV20-1,-
TGTGCCAGCAGTTTAGGGGGTTTGGGGGTTGAGCAGTTCTTC,CASSLGGLGVEQFF,TRBJ2-1,medium-sized,TRBV27,-
TGTGCCAGCAGCTTAGATGGGAACACAGATACGCAGTATTTT,CASSLDGNTDTQYF,TRBJ2-3,many,TRBV7-2,-